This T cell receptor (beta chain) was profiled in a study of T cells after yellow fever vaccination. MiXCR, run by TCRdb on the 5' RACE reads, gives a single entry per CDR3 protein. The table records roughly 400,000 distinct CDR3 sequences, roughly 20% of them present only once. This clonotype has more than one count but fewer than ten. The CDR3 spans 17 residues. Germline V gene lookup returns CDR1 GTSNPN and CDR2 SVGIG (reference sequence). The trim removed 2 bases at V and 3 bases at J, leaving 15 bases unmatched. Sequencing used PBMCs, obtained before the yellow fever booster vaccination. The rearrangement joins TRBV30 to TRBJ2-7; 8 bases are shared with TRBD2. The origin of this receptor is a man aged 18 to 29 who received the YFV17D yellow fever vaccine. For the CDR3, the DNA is TGTGCCTGGAGTCCCCCGGTTCTTCGGGGGGGATTCTACGAGCAGTACTTC. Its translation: CAWSPPVLRGGFYEQYF.